This T cell receptor beta chain was identified during a study of CD4+ T cells in melanoma. Study-wide findings and caveats: Reportedly, melanoma neoantigen-specific CD4+ T cells showed varied differentiation states. A reported correlation linked neoantigen-specific CD4+ T cells to CD8+, macrophage and B cell function.

The protocol was immunoSEQ multiplex PCR, while the TCRdb copy is restricted to in-frame clones and leaves out a portion. The sample has around 100,000 clones, roughly 90% seen once. This clone appeared a few times. Its antigen is undetermined. Germline-derived CDR1 and CDR2 are SGHDT and YYEEEE. The CDR3 length is 13 residues. The germline V and J ends were trimmed by 2 bases and 4 bases, with 8 bases remaining between them. The TCR was taken from a human donor with melanoma. Specimen: peripheral blood. The chain uses TRBV5-6 and TRBJ2-3; the D is unclear. The CDR3 DNA sequence: TGTGCCAGCAGCTTTTCCCTCTCAGATACGCAGTATTTT. Residues: CASSFSLSDTQYF.